This T cell receptor beta chain was identified during a study of blood T cell repertoires in COVID-19. Losses at the gene ends were 2 bases for V and 5 bases for J; bases not matched to a gene: 8. CDR3 size: 14 residues. Looked up from germline, CDR1 is SQVTM and CDR2 is ANQGSEA. The data were produced by immunoSEQ multiplex PCR, yet TCRdb's version contains in-frame clones alone and is incomplete. The sample has about 150,000 clones; over 75% are singletons. The chain recombines TRBV29-1 with TRBJ2-7; 8 nucleotides align to TRBD1. The TCR sequence derives from a woman between 45 and 65 years old who had recovered from COVID-19. The sample was PBMCs or T cells enriched from blood (not recorded which). The CDR3, as DNA: TGCAGCGTTGAACCCCAGGGGGCGCCGAACGAGCAGTACTTC. It encodes CSVEPQGAPNEQYF.